This T cell receptor beta chain was observed in a study of blood T cell repertoires in COVID-19 (dated by TCRdb to 2019 to 2021). In terms of the full investigation: Samples from collaborators originated in the United States, Italy and Spain and spanned both the acute and convalescent phases of COVID-19. The prospective study material was composed of cDNA or gDNA derived from T cells, B-cell-depleted T cells, or PBMCs. Deeply sampled blood TCRbeta repertoires from subjects exposed to, actively infected with, or recovered from COVID-19 were included in the dataset. The repertoires were released in a freely available public database intended as a resource for research on the immune response to SARS-CoV-2. The samples were drawn from two sources: the first 160 participants of the ongoing ImmuneRACE study, and 1,200 or so subjects contributed by 6 global collaborators. Nearly every sample came with metadata listing a de-identified subject ID, COVID-19 status, age in years and sex. HLA class I and class II types, where available, came from metadata supplied by the sample provider rather than from assay-based typing.

TCRbeta CDR3 regions were amplified from genomic DNA using the immunoSEQ Assay, a bias-controlled multiplex PCR. Turning to the authors' computational methods: Within the assay, amplification of reference gene primers was used to estimate how many nucleated cells each sample contained. Sequence reads were collapsed and filtered to measure the absolute abundance of every unique TCRbeta CDR3 rearrangement. For each sample, productive Simpson clonality was calculated as the square root of Simpson's diversity index over productive rearrangements. What TCRdb holds here is the immuneACCESS table cut down to in-frame rearrangements. Part of the clones is not present; checked against another copy, under half of the missing clones reflect an unresolved V gene, and the others are unexplained. V and J calls and clone size are those listed in that table; D and trimming were worked out from the DNA. The sample table contains 95,000 to 150,000 clones; only one count was recorded for around 86% of them. Together, the top ten hold almost 4.5% of the sample.

CDR1 and CDR2 (KGHSH, LQKENI) derive from the germline V gene. The junction shows trimming of 2 bases on V and 0 bases on J, and the gene matches do not reach 6 bases of it. The CDR3, cysteine through phenylalanine, is 17 amino acids long. The retained sequence is limited to the CDR3, 51 bases, with the frame set at the first base. Beyond this particular receptor, the publication reports: The quantity of clinical and demographic metadata differed by source and by participant and was supplied without curation.

The collaborating institutions used their own protocols to collect whole blood in K2EDTA tubes. For TCRbeta analysis, collaborator samples were shipped as frozen whole blood, as isolated PBMCs, or as DNA extracted from either sample type. With regard to this clone: No cognate antigen has been identified for it. One base away there is no much larger clone; base qualities are not given.

Here the chain combines TRBV18 and TRBJ1-4; 7 of the junction bases match TRBD1. Sequenced input: peripheral blood. The source of this sequence is a man in his forties or fifties with acute or convalescent COVID-19. Here the CDR3 is given as CASSPSPGTATNEKLFF. DNA sequence: TGTGCCAGCTCACCAAGCCCCGGGACAGCAACTAATGAAAAACTGTTTTTT.